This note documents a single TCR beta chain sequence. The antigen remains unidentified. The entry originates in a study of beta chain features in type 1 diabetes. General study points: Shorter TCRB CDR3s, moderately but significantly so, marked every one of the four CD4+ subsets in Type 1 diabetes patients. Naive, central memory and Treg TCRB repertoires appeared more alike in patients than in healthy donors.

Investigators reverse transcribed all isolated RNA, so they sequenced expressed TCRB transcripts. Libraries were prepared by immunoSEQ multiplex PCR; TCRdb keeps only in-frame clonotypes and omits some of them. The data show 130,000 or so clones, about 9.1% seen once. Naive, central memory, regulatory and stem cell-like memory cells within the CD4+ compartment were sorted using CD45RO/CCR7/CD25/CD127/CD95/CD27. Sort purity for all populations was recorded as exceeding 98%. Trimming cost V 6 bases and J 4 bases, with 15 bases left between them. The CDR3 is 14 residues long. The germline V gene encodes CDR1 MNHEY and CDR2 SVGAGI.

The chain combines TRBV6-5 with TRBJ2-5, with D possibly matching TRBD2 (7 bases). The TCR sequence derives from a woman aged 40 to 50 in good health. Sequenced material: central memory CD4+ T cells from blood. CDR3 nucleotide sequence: TGTGCCAGCAGCCCTAAGGGGGGGGGAGAGACCCAGTACTTC. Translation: CASSPKGGGETQYF.